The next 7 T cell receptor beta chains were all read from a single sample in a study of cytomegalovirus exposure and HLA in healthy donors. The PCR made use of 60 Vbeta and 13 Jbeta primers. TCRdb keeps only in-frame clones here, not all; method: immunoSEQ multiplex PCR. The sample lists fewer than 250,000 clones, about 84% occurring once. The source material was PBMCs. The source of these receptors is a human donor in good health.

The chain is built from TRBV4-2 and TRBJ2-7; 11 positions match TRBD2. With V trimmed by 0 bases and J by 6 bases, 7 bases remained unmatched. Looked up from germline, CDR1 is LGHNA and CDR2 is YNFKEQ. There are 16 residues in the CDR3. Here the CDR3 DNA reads TGTGCCAGCAGCCAAGATCTTAGCGGGAGGGCCGGCGAGCAGTACTTC. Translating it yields CASSQDLSGRAGEQYF.

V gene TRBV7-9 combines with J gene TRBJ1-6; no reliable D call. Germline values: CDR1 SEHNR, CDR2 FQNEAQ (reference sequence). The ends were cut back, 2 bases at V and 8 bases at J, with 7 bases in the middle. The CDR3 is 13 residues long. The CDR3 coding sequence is TGTGCCAGCAGCTTAATGGCCGATTCACCCCTCCACTTT. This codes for CASSLMADSPLHF.

The CDR3 coding sequence is TGTGCCAGCAGCCCCGGGGGGGGAGGGTCTTTCTCCAGAAACACCATATATTTT. As protein: CASSPGGGGSFSRNTIYF. The genes are TRBV7-2 and TRBJ1-3; a weak D match, TRBD1 (5 bases). CDR1 SGHTA and CDR2 FQGNSA come from the germline V gene. The CDR3 runs 18 residues. The ends were cut back, 5 bases at V and 5 bases at J, with 25 bases in the middle.

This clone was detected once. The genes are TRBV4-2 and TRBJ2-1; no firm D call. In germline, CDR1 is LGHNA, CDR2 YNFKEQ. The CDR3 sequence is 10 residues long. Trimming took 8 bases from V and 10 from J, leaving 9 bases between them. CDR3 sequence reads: CASSAGEQFF. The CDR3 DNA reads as TGTGCCAGCTCCGCCGGGGAGCAGTTCTTC.

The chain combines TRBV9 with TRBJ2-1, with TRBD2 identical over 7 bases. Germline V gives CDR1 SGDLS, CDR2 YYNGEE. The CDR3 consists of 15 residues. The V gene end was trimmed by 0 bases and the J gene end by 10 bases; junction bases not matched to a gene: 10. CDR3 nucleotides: TGTGCCAGCAGCGTAGACCCCCTAGCGGCCAGCGAGCAGTTCTTC. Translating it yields CASSVDPLAASEQFF.

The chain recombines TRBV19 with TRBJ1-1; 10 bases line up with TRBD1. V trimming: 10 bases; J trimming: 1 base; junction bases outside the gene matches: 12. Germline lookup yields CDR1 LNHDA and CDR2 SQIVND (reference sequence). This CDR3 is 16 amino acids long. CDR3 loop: CATYSGTGVANTEAFF. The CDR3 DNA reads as TGTGCCACCTACTCCGGGACAGGGGTCGCGAACACTGAAGCTTTCTTT.

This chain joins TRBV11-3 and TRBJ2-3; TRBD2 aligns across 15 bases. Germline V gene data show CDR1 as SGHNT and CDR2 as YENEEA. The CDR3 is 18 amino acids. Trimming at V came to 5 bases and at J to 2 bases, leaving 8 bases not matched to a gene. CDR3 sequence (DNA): TGTGCCAGCAGCCCAAGGACTAGCGGGAGGGGGTTCACAGATACGCAGTATTTT. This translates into CASSPRTSGRGFTDTQYF.